One sample yielded the 12 T cell receptor beta chains listed below, sequenced in a study of Tregs in tolerant kidney transplant recipients. Antigens for these TCRs are unknown. TCRdb's copy holds only in-frame clones and misses some; the assay was immunoSEQ multiplex PCR. The table has about 44,000 clones, roughly 96% seen once; the top ten hold approximately 0.39%. Sequences were obtained from Tregs from blood cultured with allogeneic cells. These TCRs come from a human donor in good health.

V and J are TRBV11-2 and TRBJ1-3; 7 bases are a match to TRBD1. Germline V lookup: CDR1 SGHAT, CDR2 FQNNGV. The CDR3 covers 17 residues. V shed 3 bases and J 11 bases; nucleotides not matched to a gene: 19. The CDR3 sequence is CASSFRRSTGKETPIYF. The DNA of the CDR3 is TGTGCCAGCAGCTTTCGCCGTTCGACAGGGAAGGAAACCCCCATATATTTT.

This chain links TRBV7-3 with TRBJ1-2, with D unclear. The CDR3 loop spans 13 amino acids. V was cut by 5 bases and J by 4 bases, with 11 bases left in between. CDR1 is SGHTA and CDR2 is FQGTGA in the germline V gene. CDR3 protein: CASSPGRVYGYTF. The CDR3 DNA sequence: TGTGCCAGCAGCCCGGGTAGGGTCTATGGCTACACCTTC.

V gene TRBV7-6 combines with J gene TRBJ1-5; unclear D gene. The CDR3 consists of 12 residues. The V gene's germline CDR1 is SGHVS and CDR2 FNYEAQ. Trimming removed 3 bases from V and 10 bases from J, with 10 bases in between. The CDR3, as DNA: TGTGCCAGCAGCTTGTTCCAAGGACCCCAGCATTTT. Translated: CASSLFQGPQHF.

The chain employs TRBV9 and TRBJ2-3; no firm D call. V was clipped by 0 bases and J by 4 bases, with 6 bases between them. Germline V lookup: CDR1 SGDLS, CDR2 YYNGEE. This CDR3 comprises 13 residues. The CDR3 reads CASSVGQPDTQYF. The DNA of the CDR3 is TGTGCCAGCAGCGTAGGTCAGCCAGATACGCAGTATTTT.

The chain has TRBV18 and TRBJ2-7; 9 bases agree with TRBD1. J was trimmed by 1 base and V by 6 bases; bases with no gene match: 4. CDR1 and CDR2 (germline): KGHSH, LQKENI. This CDR3 is 14 amino acids long. The chain's CDR3 is CASSPGQGSYEQYF. In DNA form, the CDR3 reads TGTGCCAGCTCGCCGGGACAGGGATCCTACGAGCAGTACTTC.

V usage is TRBV18 and J usage is TRBJ2-7, with D possibly TRBD1 on 5 matching bases. The germline V gene encodes CDR1 KGHSH and CDR2 LQKENI. The CDR3 is 14 residues long. V lost 2 bases, J lost 3 bases, and 11 bases lay in between. In nucleotides, the CDR3 is TGTGCCAGCTCACCAGGGAAGGGGAACTACGAGCAGTACTTC. Translated: CASSPGKGNYEQYF.

The chain combines TRBV6-4 with TRBJ1-2; maybe TRBD1 (5 bases). The CDR3 is 13 residues long. The germline V and J ends were trimmed by 2 bases and 8 bases, with 12 bases remaining between them. Germline CDR1 is MRHNA and CDR2 is SNTAGT. This CDR3 is CASSDGPGIGYTF. CDR3 DNA: TGTGCCAGCAGTGACGGGCCAGGGATCGGCTACACCTTC.

The chain joins TRBV5-1 to TRBJ1-1, with unresolved D. V dropped 0 bases and J dropped 1 base, with 4 bases sitting between them. Germline assignment: CDR1 SGHRS and CDR2 YFSETQ. The CDR3 consists of 13 residues. The CDR3 spells CASSLDANTEAFF. The CDR3 DNA is TGCGCCAGCAGCTTGGATGCGAACACTGAAGCTTTCTTT.

The chain joins TRBV6-1 to TRBJ2-1; D remains unclear. The CDR3 contains 14 residues. The germline V gene has CDR1 MNHNS and CDR2 SASEGT. With 10 bases removed from V and 1 base from J, the gap between germline ends came to 14 bases. CDR3 protein: CAITLTPSYNEQFF. CDR3 nucleotide sequence: TGTGCCATAACTTTAACCCCTTCCTACAATGAGCAGTTCTTC.

The chain links TRBV10-1 to TRBJ2-5; 7 nucleotides match TRBD1. CDR3 length: 15 residues. The germline gives CDR1 WNHNN, CDR2 SYGVQD (reference sequence). V shed 2 bases, J shed 1 base, and the junction held 4 bases outside the gene matches. CDR3 nucleotides: TGCGCCAGCAGTGAGCCAAGACAGGGCCAAGAGACCCAGTACTTC. Its translation: CASSEPRQGQETQYF.

This clone is a singleton in its sample. The chain combines TRBV6-6 with TRBJ2-4, with D unclear. Germline lookup yields CDR1 MNHNY and CDR2 SVGAGI (reference sequence). This CDR3 has 14 residues. V lost 3 bases and J lost 8, with 14 bases in between. The CDR3 sequence: CASSYRTARDIQYF. CDR3 nucleotides: TGTGCCAGCAGTTATCGGACGGCAAGGGACATTCAGTACTTC.

This chain joins TRBV6-6 and TRBJ1-1, with D uncertain. This CDR3 contains 16 residues. V was pared by 1 base and J by 0 bases, with 12 bases between. CDR1 MNHNY and CDR2 SVGAGI come from the germline V gene (reference sequence). The CDR3 coding sequence is TGTGCCAGCAGTTACTATATCGCGGGGTTGAACACTGAAGCTTTCTTT. This codes for CASSYYIAGLNTEAFF.